The 17 T cell receptor beta chains presented below share a single source sample, sequenced in a study of beta chain features in type 1 diabetes. The sequenced template was cDNA made from the entire isolated RNA. Only in-frame clones appear in the TCRdb table, and some are missing; sequencing was by immunoSEQ multiplex PCR. Of roughly 25,000 clones listed, 60% to 80% are singletons. The sequenced sample consisted of Tregs from blood. Source of these receptors: a woman in her forties in good health.

The chain couples TRBV2 to TRBJ2-2; 9 nucleotides agree with TRBD2. Trimming cost V 6 bases and J 5 bases; bases outside gene matches: 7. Per the germline V gene, CDR1 is SNHLY and CDR2 is FYNNEI. The CDR3 loop spans 15 amino acids. The CDR3 DNA reads as TGTGCCAGCAGGCCCCAGCGGGGGGTAACCGGGGAGCTGTTTTTT. Its protein product is CASRPQRGVTGELFF. Filled out from reference TRBV2 and TRBJ2-2, the complete variable domain reads EPEVTQTPSHQVTQMGQEVILRCVPISNHLYFYWYRQILGQKVEFLVSFYNNEISEKSEIFDDQFSVERPDGSNFTLKIRSTKLEDSAMYFCASRPQRGVTGELFFGEGSRLTVL.

Only a few counts were recorded for this clone. CDR3 loop: CASSSDRVSYNEQFF. In DNA form, the CDR3 reads TGTGCCAGCAGCTCAGACAGGGTTTCCTACAATGAGCAGTTCTTC. The chain uses TRBV7-8 and TRBJ2-1, with 7 positions matching TRBD1. V lost 4 bases to trimming and J lost 1 base; unmatched junction nucleotides: 4. CDR3 length: 15 residues. The germline gives CDR1 SGHVS, CDR2 FQNEAQ.

A few counts support this clone. The V call is TRBV6-6, the J call TRBJ2-2; a weak D match, TRBD1 (5 bases). V lost 5 bases and J 0 bases, leaving 10 bases between the germline ends. The CDR3 is 15 amino acids. CDR1 and CDR2 from the germline V gene are MNHNY and SVGAGI (reference sequence). The CDR3 DNA sequence: TGTGCCAGCAGTAAACGGACAACGAACACCGGGGAGCTGTTTTTT. This codes for CASSKRTTNTGELFF.

The chain joins TRBV23-1 to TRBJ2-1; tentative D call: TRBD1 (5 bases). TRBV23-1 is an open reading frame, and its role is uncertain. The CDR3 has 15 amino acids. V lost 1 base to trimming and J lost 7 bases, with 14 bases between them. The DNA for the CDR3 is TGCGCCAGCAGTCAATTACTGGGCCCAGGGAATGAGCAGTTCTTC. This codes for CASSQLLGPGNEQFF.

V is TRBV6-5 and J is TRBJ1-1, with a tentative D call TRBD1 (5 bases). Germline CDR1 is MNHEY and CDR2 is SVGAGI. This CDR3 has 13 residues. The ends were cut back, 8 bases at V and 4 bases at J, with 14 bases in the middle. In DNA, the CDR3 is TGTGCCAGCTCCCTCTGGAGGGGCACTGAAGCTTTCTTT. Its translation: CASSLWRGTEAFF.

The rearrangement joins TRBV5-4 to TRBJ1-2; no clear D. V lost 6 bases to trimming and J lost 2 bases, with 20 bases between them. Germline assignment: CDR1 SGHNT and CDR2 YYREEE (reference sequence). The CDR3 spans 16 residues. The CDR3 nucleotides read TGTGCCAGCACCCCATATGTTCGGAGTCAAAACTATGGCTACACCTTC. Protein: CASTPYVRSQNYGYTF.

This clone was detected only a few times. The V call is TRBV7-9, the J call TRBJ2-2; 12 bases align to TRBD1. After removal of 5 bases from V and 6 bases from J, the junction contained 4 bases not matched to a gene. The CDR3 contains 15 residues. Germline CDR1 reads SEHNR; CDR2 reads FQNEAQ (reference sequence). This CDR3 reads CASSHRDRGPGELFF. CDR3 nucleotides: TGTGCCAGCAGCCACCGGGACAGGGGGCCCGGGGAGCTGTTTTTT.

The V call is TRBV4-3, the J call TRBJ2-3, with TRBD1 matching over 8 bases. From germline, CDR1 is LGHNA and CDR2 YSLEER. The CDR3 loop spans 15 amino acids. V gave up 4 bases and J gave up 2 bases; unmatched junction bases: 5. CDR3 nucleotide sequence: TGCGCCAGCAGCCCAGGGGGCATACCCACAGATACGCAGTATTTT. Translated: CASSPGGIPTDTQYF.

The V call is TRBV6-5, the J call TRBJ2-7; D is uncertain. Trimming left V 5 bases short and J 3 bases short, with 8 bases between. CDR1 is MNHEY, CDR2 SVGAGI, per germline. CDR3 length equals 12 residues. The CDR3 loop reads CASSEHVYEQYF. CDR3 sequence (DNA): TGTGCCAGCAGTGAACACGTCTACGAGCAGTACTTC.

J is TRBJ2-1 and V is TRBV10-1; no reliable D call. CDR1 and CDR2 (germline): WNHNN, SYGVQD (reference sequence). The CDR3 length is 13 residues. Trimming took 0 bases from V and 10 from J, leaving 10 bases between them. CDR3 protein: CASSESNLGEQFF. CDR3 DNA sequence: TGCGCCAGCAGTGAGTCGAATTTGGGCGAGCAGTTCTTC.

The chain uses TRBV7-2 and TRBJ2-3; weak D call: TRBD2 (7 bases). Germline CDR1 reads SGHTA; CDR2 reads FQGNSA. The V end was cut by 7 bases, the J end by 2 bases, with 22 bases between. The CDR3 sequence is 17 residues long. The CDR3 DNA reads TGTGCCAGCACCCGGCGCGGGGGCCCACGATCCACAGATACGCAGTATTTT. Translation gives CASTRRGGPRSTDTQYF.

The rearrangement uses TRBV19 and TRBJ1-2; D possibly corresponds to TRBD1 (5 bases). CDR1 and CDR2 from the germline V gene are LNHDA and SQIVND (reference sequence). The CDR3 is 15 residues long. The V end lost 1 base, the J end lost 3 bases, and 12 bases lay between the germline ends. The CDR3 DNA reads TGTGCCAGTAGTATAGGTGGACACTGGGACTATGGCTACACCTTC. It yields the protein CASSIGGHWDYGYTF.

This rearrangement joins TRBV5-6 to TRBJ1-6; no clear D. Trimming left V 0 bases short and J 7 bases short, with 8 bases between. CDR3 length equals 14 residues. The germline V gene has CDR1 SGHDT and CDR2 YYEEEE. This chain's CDR3 is CASSLVGRNSPLHF. CDR3 nucleotide sequence: TGTGCCAGCAGCTTGGTAGGGAGGAATTCACCCCTCCACTTT.

The chain is built from TRBV4-2 and TRBJ1-1, with a weak D call TRBD1 (5 bases). Germline V gives CDR1 LGHNA, CDR2 YNFKEQ. The CDR3 sequence is 17 residues long. Trimming cost V 6 bases and J 3 bases, with 23 bases left between them. The CDR3 here is CASRLLGGGVGHTEAFF. The CDR3 coding sequence is TGTGCCAGCAGACTACTTGGGGGGGGAGTGGGGCACACTGAAGCTTTCTTT.

The J gene is TRBJ1-2, the V gene TRBV29-1; D remains unclear. CDR3 size: 13 residues. CDR1 and CDR2 (germline): SQVTM, ANQGSEA. Trimming pared 4 bases from V and 5 bases from J, leaving 14 bases between. This CDR3 reads CSVVGRDLYGYTF. CDR3 bases: TGCAGCGTTGTTGGGCGGGATCTTTATGGCTACACCTTC.

The chain combines TRBV14 with TRBJ2-7; D is possibly TRBD1 (5 bases). The germline gives CDR1 SGHDN, CDR2 FVKESK. The V and J ends lost 0 bases and 0 bases respectively, with 18 bases between them. The CDR3 runs to 18 residues. The CDR3 loop is CASSQDPLSARASYEQYF. CDR3 DNA: TGTGCCAGCAGCCAAGATCCTTTATCCGCCAGGGCCTCCTACGAGCAGTACTTC.

As DNA, the CDR3 is TGTGCCAGCATAGCGGGGGGGGAAGATACGCAGTATTTT. This sequence encodes CASIAGGEDTQYF. This sequence joins TRBV2 and TRBJ2-3; 11 bases line up with TRBD2. The CDR3 consists of 13 residues. V was clipped by 7 bases and J by 5 bases; unmatched bases: 2. Germline assignment: CDR1 SNHLY and CDR2 FYNNEI. Drawing the rest from reference TRBV2 and TRBJ2-3, the complete variable domain is EPEVTQTPSHQVTQMGQEVILRCVPISNHLYFYWYRQILGQKVEFLVSFYNNEISEKSEIFDDQFSVERPDGSNFTLKIRSTKLEDSAMYFCASIAGGEDTQYFGPGTRLTVL.